This T cell receptor beta chain was documented in a study of OX40 agonist ivuxolimab in advanced cancers. Study summary: An anti-OX40 (CD134) antibody with agonistic activity, ivuxolimab, was administered to patients. Participants, 82.7% male, averaged approximately 60 years of age, ranging from about 20 to 80. Study results and caveats: The antigen specificity of the peripheral T cells (those that were expanded) was not determined. There was clonal expansion of CD4+ and CD8+ blood T cells by week 6 at 0.1 to 3.0 mg/kg.

For this clone: The antigen remains undetermined.

The assay was immunoSEQ multiplex PCR, and TCRdb's table has in-frame clones only and misses some. This table has 65,000 to 95,000 clones, 92% appearing once. This CDR3 is built from 16 residues. Deletions cut 3 bases from V and 1 base from J, with 15 bases between. CDR1 SGHVS and CDR2 FQNEAQ come from the germline V gene. The chain links TRBV7-8 to TRBJ2-5; D is perhaps TRBD1 (6 bases). Here the sequenced sample was CD4+ or CD8+ T cells sorted from blood, taken in a trial of the OX40 agonist ivuxolimab. The sequence was collected from an adult with an advanced solid tumor such as melanoma, head and neck, liver or kidney cancer. CDR3 coding DNA: TGTGCCAGCAGCTTTAATACCCGACAGGTCCAAGAGACCCAGTACTTC. This codes for CASSFNTRQVQETQYF.